What follows are 2 T cell receptor beta chains derived from one specimen sequenced in a study of T cells after yellow fever vaccination. Each CDR3 protein is one row after TCRdb ran MiXCR on the 5' RACE reads. The sample holds some 320,000 distinct CDR3 sequences; about 8.7% are singletons and the top ten take 15% to 20%. The input for sequencing was PBMCs, taken on the day of the first yellow fever vaccination. The receptors come from a man between 18 and 35 years old who received the YFV17D yellow fever vaccine.

J is TRBJ2-1 and V is TRBV20-1; 11 positions match TRBD2. Germline V gene lookup returns CDR1 DFQATT and CDR2 SNEGSKA (reference sequence). Trimming cost V 0 bases and J 3 bases; bases outside gene matches: 4. The CDR3 covers 16 residues. The CDR3 region is CSARDPLAGDYNEQFF. In DNA, the CDR3 is TGCAGTGCTAGAGATCCACTAGCGGGGGACTACAATGAGCAGTTCTTC.

This chain joins TRBV11-2 and TRBJ2-2; a weak D match, TRBD1 (5 bases). This CDR3 spans 15 amino acids. Germline V gene sequence: CDR1 SGHAT, CDR2 FQNNGV. The V end was cut by 5 bases, the J end by 1 base, with 11 bases between. The DNA of the CDR3 is TGTGCCAGCAGCCCCCGACAGTGGAACACCGGGGAGCTGTTTTTT. Its protein product is CASSPRQWNTGELFF. The whole variable domain, filled in from reference TRBV11-2 and TRBJ2-2, reads EAGVAQSPRYKIIEKRQSVAFWCNPISGHATLYWYQQILGQGPKLLIQFQNNGVVDDSQLPKDRFSAERLKGVDSTLKIQPAKLEDSAVYLCASSPRQWNTGELFFGEGSRLTVL.